The entry that follows covers one T cell receptor beta chain sequence. Sequence at one end of the junction differs from germline and may be a read error. Both blood RNA, taken from unsorted whole blood, and germline DNA were extracted. Patients showed chronic HBV infection and an absence of prior treatment. The sample originates from a study of tumor-infiltrating lymphocytes in primary liver carcinoma. Looking at the study overall: The patients included men and women who were aged 30 to 69 years.

The CDR3 length is 13 residues. Germline assignment: CDR1 LGHNA and CDR2 YSLEER. TCR beta cDNA was prepared out of roughly 0.5 ug total RNA by means of a constant-region primer. Modified slightly, ARM-PCR produced TCR beta libraries over three nested multiplex PCR rounds. In the first two PCR rounds, TRBV1-TRBV30 forward primers were paired with a C-beta reverse primer, and each round lasted about 9 cycles. TCRdb processed the multiplex PCR reads anew with MiXCR; each CDR3 protein has one entry. Of approximately 330,000 distinct CDR3 sequences listed, roughly two thirds are singletons. Sequencing was carried out using peripheral blood. J is TRBJ2-5 and V is TRBV4-3, with unresolved D. This TCR came from a man aged 35-49 years with primary liver carcinoma and hepatitis B virus infection. CDR3 nucleotide sequence: TGCGCCAGCAATCAAGCCTTAGGAGAGACCCAATACTTC. This sequence encodes CASNQALGETQYF.